This T cell receptor beta chain comes out of a study of response to subunit inactivated influenza vaccine. Broader study findings: That few new T cells are recruited by each seasonal influenza vaccination was the authors' suggestion.

Notes on this clonotype: The target antigen is unknown.

The germline V and J ends were trimmed by 5 bases and 1 base, with 14 bases remaining between them. The V gene's germline CDR1 is MNHEY and CDR2 SMNVEV (reference sequence). This CDR3 has 15 amino acids. TCRdb called the RT-PCR reads again in MiXCR, with one record for every CDR3 protein. This sample carries approximately 290,000 distinct CDR3 sequences, around 20% of them seen once, and the ten largest clones take 10%. The origin of this receptor is a man aged 45 to 70 who received an inactivated influenza vaccine. V is TRBV27 and J is TRBJ1-1; D is ambiguous. This sample comprised PBMCs from blood, obtained 21 months after vaccination. The CDR3 DNA is TGTGCCAGCAGTCCCGTACCATGGGGGAACACTGAAGCTTTCTTT. Its protein is CASSPVPWGNTEAFF.